This T cell receptor (beta chain) came from a study of identifying expanded T cells in peripheral blood. Study-level findings and limits: Across healthy donors, higher total template counts meant significantly greater roughly two-week count variance. Over approximately two and four weeks, about 16 and 20 clones changed, versus approximately 1.1 between replicates.

Turning to this clone: Its antigen remains unidentified.

Collection occurred without any documented infections or immune events in donors. TCRdb keeps only in-frame clones here, not all; method: immunoSEQ multiplex PCR. The sample records roughly 100,000 clones, approximately 88% being singletons. The V gene end was trimmed by 3 bases and the J gene end by 2 bases; junction bases not matched to a gene: 3. The V gene's germline CDR1 is MDHEN and CDR2 SYDVKM. The CDR3 has 15 amino acids. The V gene is TRBV28, the J gene TRBJ2-7, with 11 bases matching TRBD2. The specimen sequenced was blood. This sequence was found in a person aged 18-70 years in good health. Here the CDR3 reads CASSFGTSGAYEQYF. The CDR3 DNA follows: TGTGCCAGCAGTTTTGGGACTAGCGGAGCCTACGAGCAGTACTTC.